In this sample, the clone carrying this T cell receptor beta chain turned up a few times. The antigen is unknown. This specimen belongs to a study of T-cell memory formation after mild COVID-19. Overall study results and limits: Mostly located in CM and EM were contracting CD4+ clones, with contracting CD8+ clones located in EMRA. Whereas later expanders leaned CD4+, clones contracting day 15 to 85 showed a balanced CD4/CD8 makeup.

Using constant-segment primers, 5'RACE produced TCR alpha and TCR beta cDNA libraries carrying sample barcodes and UMIs. TCRdb re-called the 5' RACE reads through MiXCR, storing one row per CDR3 protein. This sample has roughly 110,000 distinct CDR3 sequences, with around 14% found just once. The sequence was collected from a man aged 18 to 29 who had mild COVID-19 (a few samples of this study predate the infection). Cell type and time point are not known. What was sequenced was PBMCs or a T cell subset sorted from them (not recorded which).

The CDR3 sequence: CASSLSVQDGYTF. In DNA form, the CDR3 reads TGTGCCAGCAGTTTATCGGTACAGGATGGCTACACCTTC. The chain links TRBV12-3 or TRBV12-4 to TRBJ1-2, with D possibly matching TRBD1 (5 bases). This CDR3 has 13 residues. The V gene lost 2 bases and the J gene lost 6 bases, with 10 bases spanning the gap.